This T cell receptor (beta chain) emerged from a study of T cell responses to AZD1222 COVID-19 vaccine listed by TCRdb under 2021. About the study as a whole: AZD1222 recipients given second doses at about 4 weeks or at about 12 weeks were pooled, since spike-specific TCR depth and breadth were not found to differ between the two schedules. Enrollment into the trials was organized by age into subgroups of 18-55, 56-69 and 70-plus years, and those subgroups contained roughly 140, 27 and 60 TCR-sequenced participants, respectively. A total of 233 trial participants underwent TCR sequencing, of whom nearly 210 received two doses of AZD1222 and about 26 received two doses of the MenACWY control vaccine.

As for this clone: Its antigen is currently not known. No clone much larger than this one lies a single base away; base qualities are absent.

The CDR3 regions of human TCRbeta chains were subjected to immunosequencing. Per the authors' processing: TCRs in the repertoires were matched against a reference library of SARS-CoV-2-specific TCRs that had been generated with the MIRA antigen-specificity platform. Breadth was defined as the fraction of unique TCRs that were SARS-CoV-2-associated. Depth was defined as the fraction of total T cells that were SARS-CoV-2-associated. Using the MIRA data, every spike-specific TCR was mapped to the spike region that the TCR reacted to and assigned to either a CD4 or a CD8 class. Log10-transformed breadth and depth values were compared by one-way ANOVA with Sidak's multiple comparisons tests. Held by TCRdb, this immuneACCESS table contains in-frame sequences only and omits some clones. Under half of the omission traces to an unresolved V gene where checked; the cause of the rest is unknown. Clone size and the V and J calls come from that table; the DNA yielded D and trimming. Counted in this sample were approximately 150,000 clones; roughly 94% of them appeared once. The ten largest clones represent over 0.95% of the sample.

Explained via the paper, the time point label denotes: baseline before first vaccination. Samples from vaccinated people were obtained from the UK trials COV001 and COV002, which included a single-blind randomized controlled phase 2/3 trial of AZD1222 (ChAdOx1 nCoV-19) in healthy adults. Trial participant PBMC samples were collected at day 0 and day 28 after the second dose for TCRbeta chain sequencing. The research as a whole found: Spike-specific TCR breadth and depth rose significantly after two AZD1222 doses compared with day 0 and with MenACWY recipients. Because no day 14 peak-response samples were available, the repertoires could be characterized only after the peak T cell response. The 56-69-year group was small, and its depth increase did not reach significance, likely because of low power. Epitopes outside the regions mutated in the B.1.351 and B.1.1.7 variants were reportedly recognized by nearly half of the unique spike-specific TCRs. Conclusions about previously exposed vaccinees are limited because only 6 or 7 AZD1222 recipients were SARS-CoV-2 seropositive at baseline. Participants were mostly white British and included more females than males, and it was suggested by the authors that clonal diversity may have been underestimated. CD4 TCRs associated with the vaccine covered the entire spike protein, and the dominant responses were in regions 160-218 and 743-854.

This TCR was sampled from an adult in good health. Sequencing was performed on peripheral blood, taken on day 0 of AZD1222 vaccination.

The CDR3 reads CASSVDWAGNTIYF. The DNA sequence is as follows: TGTGCCAGCAGCGTAGATTGGGCTGGAAACACCATATATTTT. The chain is made from TRBV9 and TRBJ1-3, with no confidently assigned D gene. CDR1 and CDR2, per the germline V gene, are SGDLS and YYNGEE. Trimming takes 0 bases from V and 2 bases from J, and the germline ends sit 6 bases apart. Reading from cysteine to phenylalanine, the CDR3 counts 14 amino acids. The CDR3 DNA has 42 bases and is translated from base 1.